Shown below are 2 T cell receptor beta chains from a single sample sequenced in a study of blood T cells in healthy people across ages. The second PCR ran roughly 7 to 12 cycles with a sample-barcoded 5' primer and J-beta primers. TCRdb processed the 5' RACE reads anew with MiXCR; each CDR3 protein has one entry. This sample yields some 1.6 million distinct CDR3 sequences, of which about 35% are seen a single time; around 11% belongs to the top ten. The sample consisted of blood. These receptors originate from a woman between 25 and 40 years old in good health.

This clonotype was seen only a few times. This chain joins TRBV24-1 and TRBJ1-5; 7 positions agree with TRBD1. J lost 5 bases, V lost 0 bases, and 3 bases had no gene match. The CDR3 contains 15 residues. Looked up from germline, CDR1 is KGHDR and CDR2 is SFDVKD. CDR3 DNA sequence: TGTGCCACCAGTGATTTGGACAGGGACCATCAGCCCCAGCATTTT. Encoded protein: CATSDLDRDHQPQHF.

As concerns this clonotype: Possible read error: a much larger clone is one base away. The chain carries TRBV28 and TRBJ2-1; TRBD2 might be the D (6 bases). The J call is doubtful: the DNA matches TRBJ2-7 better. Germline V gene lookup returns CDR1 MDHEN and CDR2 SYDVKM. The CDR3 sequence is 15 residues long. CDR3 nucleotide sequence: TGTGCCAGCAGGTCACCGGGACTCCTCTACAATGAGCAGTACTTC. This sequence encodes CASRSPGLLYNEQYF.